The following is a T cell receptor (beta chain) sequence with its context. The data are from a study of blood T cell repertoires in COVID-19. Using immunoSEQ multiplex PCR, the repertoire was profiled, and TCRdb retains in-frame clones only, with some absent. The repertoire includes around 15,000 clones, over 75% of them detected once, and approximately 26% sits in the top ten. The CDR3 has 16 amino acids. CDR1 MDHEN and CDR2 SYDVKM come from the germline V gene. Germline trimming cut 4 bases from V and 0 bases from J; bases unmatched to any gene: 7. J is TRBJ2-3 and V is TRBV28, with TRBD1 matching 7 bases. Sequencing input: peripheral blood. The sequence was obtained from a woman aged 65 to 85 with active COVID-19. The CDR3 DNA sequence: TGTGCCAGCAGTTATAACGACAGGGACAGCACAGATACGCAGTATTTT. This translates into CASSYNDRDSTDTQYF.